This T cell receptor (beta chain) emerged from a study of T cell repertoires in cytomegalovirus infection. Turning to the study itself: The authors relied on CMV epitopes, both recently identified HLA-C-restricted and well-studied HLA-B-restricted. TCR beta signatures that were public indicated CMV infection and matching HLA type.

TCRdb reprocessed the reads with MiXCR, giving one entry per CDR3 protein. The repertoire includes roughly 280,000 distinct CDR3 sequences, less than 25% of them detected once, and about 21% sits in the top ten. Trimming removed 2 bases from V and 3 bases from J, with 8 bases in between. The CDR3 extends over 14 amino acids. The V gene's germline CDR1 is LNHDA and CDR2 SQIVND (reference sequence). Findings and caveats of the study: Ex vivo responses were dominated by HLA-C-restricted CMV-specific TCR beta clonotypes. Summed frequency of shared TCR beta families picked out CMV carriers who also had the relevant HLA.

With regard to this clonotype: The antigen is unknown.

The genes are TRBV19 and TRBJ1-5; possible D gene TRBD1, 6 bases. This sample comprised cultured PBMCs, obtained from culture after CMV antigen stimulation. This receptor was taken from a human donor in good health (CMV status not recorded). Some clones in this sample may be carry-over from other donors' samples. This CDR3 is CASSIPGVNQPQHF. CDR3 nucleotide sequence: TGTGCCAGTAGTATACCAGGGGTCAATCAGCCCCAGCATTTT.